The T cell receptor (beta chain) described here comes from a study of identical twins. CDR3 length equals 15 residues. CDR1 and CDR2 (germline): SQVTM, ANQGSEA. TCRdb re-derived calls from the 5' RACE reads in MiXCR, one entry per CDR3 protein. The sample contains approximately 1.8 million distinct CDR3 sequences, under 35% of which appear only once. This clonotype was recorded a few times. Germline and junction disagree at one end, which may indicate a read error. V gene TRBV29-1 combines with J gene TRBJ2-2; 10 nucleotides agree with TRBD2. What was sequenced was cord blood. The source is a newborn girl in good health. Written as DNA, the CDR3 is TGCAGCGCTGAAACTAGCGGGACCTTCACCGGGGAGCTGTTTTTT. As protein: CSAETSGTFTGELFF.